The 27 T cell receptor beta chains below were found in one sample sequenced in a study of T cells in Graves' hyperthyroidism and ophthalmopathy. The CDR3 regions of TCR beta were amplified from RNA transcripts. The TCR CDR3 was amplified in a first-round RT-PCR using the HTBI primer set. TCRdb re-analysed the multiplex PCR reads in MiXCR, keeping a single row per CDR3 protein. The sample records a few hundred thousand distinct CDR3 sequences, more than 11% being singletons. Material: blood. These receptors were collected from a woman under 40 with Graves' hyperthyroidism that later progressed to Graves' ophthalmopathy.

At least ten counts were recorded for this clonotype. This chain uses TRBV6-1 with TRBJ1-1, with D hard to call. Trimming shortened V by 5 bases and J by 1 base, and 14 bases separated the two germline ends. CDR1 MNHNS and CDR2 SASEGT come from the germline V gene. CDR3 length: 15 amino acids. The CDR3 loop is CASSYGLLSNTEAFF. In DNA form, the CDR3 reads TGTGCCAGCAGTTATGGACTGCTCTCGAACACTGAAGCTTTCTTT.

This clonotype was detected ten times or more. The genes are TRBV12-3 or TRBV12-4 and TRBJ1-2; D not certain. The V gene lost 1 base and the J gene lost 0 bases, with 12 bases spanning the gap. This CDR3 spans 16 amino acids. Here the CDR3 DNA reads TGTGCCAGCAGTTTAGGCGGTAGGGCTCCTAACTATGGCTACACCTTC. Protein product: CASSLGGRAPNYGYTF.

The rearrangement joins TRBV6-1 to TRBJ2-3; D gene unclear. Germline V gene data show CDR1 as MNHNS and CDR2 as SASEGT. The CDR3 covers 13 residues. V dropped 7 bases and J dropped 0 bases, with 8 bases sitting between them. For the CDR3, the DNA is TGTGCCAGCAAAGTAGCTAGCACAGATACGCAGTATTTT. Translating gives CASKVASTDTQYF.

This clonotype was counted at least ten times. The chain uses TRBV12-3 or TRBV12-4 and TRBJ1-2, with 10 positions matching TRBD1. V was pared by 5 bases and J by 5 bases, with 5 bases of the junction left unmatched. This CDR3 contains 14 residues. The CDR3 sequence: CASSPQDRGYGYTF. DNA for the CDR3: TGTGCCAGCAGTCCTCAGGACAGGGGGTATGGCTACACCTTC.

This clonotype was detected many times. In nucleotides, the CDR3 is TGTGCCAGCAGCTCCGGGACAGGGTATTATGGCTACACCTTC. Residues: CASSSGTGYYGYTF. The genes are TRBV5-5 and TRBJ1-2, with 9 bases lining up with TRBD1. The CDR3 runs to 14 residues. Germline CDR1 reads SGHKS; CDR2 reads YYEKEE (reference sequence). V was clipped by 3 bases and J by 5 bases; unmatched bases: 5.

This clonotype was seen a handful of times. The chain recombines TRBV4-3 with TRBJ2-1, with D perhaps TRBD1 (7 bases). Germline assignment: CDR1 LGHNA and CDR2 YSLEER. The CDR3 is 16 amino acids. V dropped 1 base and J dropped 8 bases, with 18 bases sitting between them. For the CDR3, the DNA is TGCGCCAGCAGCCAAGGACAGGGAGGAATCGGGCATGAGCAGTTCTTC. Translating gives CASSQGQGGIGHEQFF.

With respect to this clonotype: A read error may be the cause here, since a much bigger clone is one base away. The chain employs TRBV29-1 and TRBJ2-7; a weak D match, TRBD2 (6 bases). The germline CDR1 and CDR2 sequences are SQVTM and ANQGSEA. Trimming stripped 5 bases from V and 2 bases from J, with 10 bases between. CDR3 length equals 12 residues. CDR3 sequence: CSVLRGTYEQYF. The CDR3 DNA reads TGCAGCGTTTTGCGGGGAACCTACGAGCAGTACTTC.

This clonotype has at least ten counts. The V gene is TRBV4-1, the J gene TRBJ1-1; D gene ambiguous. With 0 bases removed from V and 5 bases from J, the gap between germline ends came to 13 bases. There are 15 residues in the CDR3. The germline gives CDR1 MGHRA, CDR2 YSYEKL. The CDR3 reads CASSQEVNGRTEAFF. In nucleotides, the CDR3 is TGCGCCAGCAGCCAAGAAGTGAATGGGCGAACTGAAGCTTTCTTT.

This clonotype was observed a handful of times. V is TRBV4-2 and J is TRBJ1-2; 7 positions agree with TRBD1. V dropped 0 bases and J dropped 3; count of bases not matched to a gene: 7. The germline CDR1 and CDR2 sequences are LGHNA and YNFKEQ. The CDR3 is 16 amino acids. CDR3 bases: TGTGCCAGCAGCCAAGATCTTACAGGGGCACACTATGGCTACACCTTC. Protein: CASSQDLTGAHYGYTF.

There are many counts of this clonotype. This chain links TRBV28 with TRBJ1-3; a possible D gene is TRBD1 (5 bases). Trimming removed 7 bases at V and 2 bases at J, with 12 bases between. Germline assignment: CDR1 MDHEN and CDR2 SYDVKM. This CDR3 spans 14 amino acids. CDR3 DNA sequence: TGTGCCAGCACTCCGGGGGGAGCTGGAAACACCATATATTTT. Protein sequence: CASTPGGAGNTIYF.

At least ten counts were recorded for this clonotype. The chain employs TRBV27 and TRBJ1-4; D is uncertain. V lost 5 bases and J lost 7, with 11 bases in between. This CDR3 is 13 amino acids long. Germline V gives CDR1 MNHEY, CDR2 SMNVEV (reference sequence). The CDR3 spells CASSRGYAEKLFF. CDR3 nucleotide sequence: TGTGCCAGCAGTCGAGGGTACGCTGAAAAACTGTTTTTT.

In its sample, this clonotype was seen a few times. The chain combines TRBV29-1 with TRBJ2-1, with 10 bases that match TRBD2. Per germline, CDR1 SQVTM and CDR2 ANQGSEA. The CDR3 has 13 amino acids. Unmatched junction bases numbered 0, after V lost 4 bases and J lost 3 bases. The chain's CDR3 is CSVGTSGYNEQFF. The CDR3 DNA reads as TGCAGCGTTGGGACTAGCGGCTACAATGAGCAGTTCTTC.

Ten or more counts support this clonotype. V gene TRBV2 combines with J gene TRBJ2-6; no firm D call. The V gene's germline CDR1 is SNHLY and CDR2 FYNNEI. V lost 4 bases to trimming and J lost 0 bases, with 7 bases between them. This CDR3 spans 15 amino acids. The CDR3 reads CASSVGFSGANVLTF. CDR3 nucleotide sequence: TGTGCCAGCAGTGTCGGCTTCTCTGGGGCCAACGTCCTGACTTTC. The full variable domain, its missing parts supplied by reference TRBV2 and TRBJ2-6, is EPEVTQTPSHQVTQMGQEVILRCVPISNHLYFYWYRQILGQKVEFLVSFYNNEISEKSEIFDDQFSVERPDGSNFTLKIRSTKLEDSAMYFCASSVGFSGANVLTFGAGSRLTVL.

This clonotype showed up many times. The V and J genes are TRBV28 and TRBJ1-4; TRBD1 aligns across 9 bases. The CDR3 is 15 residues long. V lost 6 bases to trimming and J lost 7 bases; unmatched junction nucleotides: 9. Germline CDR1 is MDHEN and CDR2 is SYDVKM. The CDR3 DNA reads TGTGCCAGCAGGGGCCCGGACAGGGGAGCTGAAAAACTGTTTTTT. This sequence encodes CASRGPDRGAEKLFF.

This clonotype was counted a few times. J is TRBJ1-6 and V is TRBV27, with D possibly TRBD1 on 5 matching bases. V lost 0 bases and J 10 bases, leaving 22 bases between the germline ends. The germline V gene has CDR1 MNHEY and CDR2 SMNVEV (reference sequence). CDR3 length equals 18 residues. CDR3 bases: TGTGCCAGCAGTTTATCGATTATAGGACCCCTGAGGGGCTCACCCCTCCACTTT. Translation: CASSLSIIGPLRGSPLHF.

The chain combines TRBV10-3 with TRBJ2-3; 10 bases agree with TRBD2. This CDR3 has 16 residues. Germline V gene sequence: CDR1 ENHRY, CDR2 SYGVKD. After removal of 10 bases from V and 0 bases from J, the junction contained 10 bases not matched to a gene. CDR3 sequence: CATRTSGTPSTDTQYF. The CDR3 DNA reads as TGTGCCACCCGAACTAGCGGGACCCCTAGCACAGATACGCAGTATTTT.

The chain is built from TRBV10-1 and TRBJ2-7, with TRBD2 matching over 11 bases. With V trimmed by 4 bases and J by 1 base, 12 bases remained unmatched. The CDR3 has 18 amino acids. CDR1 is WNHNN, CDR2 SYGVQD, per germline (reference sequence). This CDR3 is CASSGGGPTSGMSYEQYF. In nucleotides, the CDR3 is TGCGCCAGCAGTGGAGGTGGACCGACTAGCGGGATGTCCTACGAGCAGTACTTC.

This clonotype was seen only a few times. The chain joins TRBV28 to TRBJ1-5, with D perhaps matching TRBD1 (5 bases). The CDR3 has 16 amino acids. The V end was cut by 6 bases, the J end by 4 bases, with 19 bases between. Germline V gives CDR1 MDHEN, CDR2 SYDVKM. The CDR3 loop is CASSPRNWGLNQPQHF. CDR3 in DNA: TGTGCCAGCAGCCCAAGGAACTGGGGGTTGAATCAGCCCCAGCATTTT. Combining the CDR3 with reference TRBV28 and TRBJ1-5 gives the whole variable domain DVKVTQSSRYLVKRTGEKVFLECVQDMDHENMFWYRQDPGLGLRLIYFSYDVKMKEKGDIPEGYSVSREKKERFSLILESASTNQTSMYLCASSPRNWGLNQPQHFGDGTRLSIL.

This clonotype was observed a few times. The J gene is TRBJ1-3, the V gene TRBV3-1; D not resolved. Trimming pared 4 bases from V and 0 bases from J, leaving 16 bases between. CDR1 and CDR2 from the germline V gene are LGHDT and YNNKEL (reference sequence). The CDR3 is 17 residues long. The DNA for the CDR3 is TGTGCCAGCAGCCCTCTCCCAACTGAGAGCTCTGGAAACACCATATATTTT. Translated: CASSPLPTESSGNTIYF.

The chain carries TRBV27 and TRBJ2-1; D may be TRBD1 or TRBD2 (6 bases each). V shed 5 bases and J shed 10 bases, with 15 bases lying between them. The CDR3 extends over 13 amino acids. In germline, CDR1 is MNHEY, CDR2 SMNVEV (reference sequence). CDR3 DNA sequence: TGTGCCAGCAGTCTAAGGGGGGCGGGCGAGCAGTTCTTC. This sequence encodes CASSLRGAGEQFF.

This clonotype has a count of ten or more. V is TRBV30 and J is TRBJ1-6; D call uncertain. The CDR3 length is 11 residues. Per germline, CDR1 GTSNPN and CDR2 SVGIG (reference sequence). The V end was cut by 3 bases, the J end by 7 bases, with 4 bases between. The CDR3: CAWRENSPLHF. Here the CDR3 DNA reads TGTGCCTGGAGGGAGAATTCACCCCTCCACTTT.

This chain connects TRBV28 to TRBJ2-1; 9 positions agree with TRBD2. The germline CDR1 and CDR2 sequences are MDHEN and SYDVKM. The V gene end was trimmed by 6 bases and the J gene end by 9 bases; junction bases not matched to a gene: 21. This CDR3 has 18 amino acids. DNA of the CDR3: TGTGCCAGCAGCTACTCCCCTGGGGTAGCGGGAGATGGGACTGAGCAGTTCTTC. Encoded protein: CASSYSPGVAGDGTEQFF.

This clonotype was counted at least ten times. The chain recombines TRBV7-2 with TRBJ1-1; TRBD1 is a possible D gene (6 bases). CDR3 size: 16 residues. Germline V gene lookup returns CDR1 SGHTA and CDR2 FQGNSA. V gave up 6 bases and J gave up 0 bases, with 17 bases separating them. The CDR3 sequence is CASSVGGAGLNTEAFF. Here the CDR3 DNA reads TGTGCCAGCAGTGTGGGGGGGGCTGGGTTGAACACTGAAGCTTTCTTT.

The rearrangement links TRBV27 to TRBJ2-2; D is perhaps TRBD2 (5 bases). V lost 5 bases to trimming and J lost 0 bases, with 16 bases between them. This CDR3 contains 17 residues. CDR1 MNHEY and CDR2 SMNVEV come from the germline V gene (reference sequence). In DNA, the CDR3 is TGTGCCAGCAGTAGCAGCGGAGCTCGAGCGAACACCGGGGAGCTGTTTTTT. Translating it yields CASSSSGARANTGELFF.

This clonotype has a count of ten or more. The chain links TRBV29-1 to TRBJ2-3, with 8 bases aligning to TRBD2. The length of the CDR3 is 12 residues. The trim removed 4 bases at V and 5 bases at J, leaving 2 bases unmatched. The germline V gene has CDR1 SQVTM and CDR2 ANQGSEA. The CDR3: CSVVSGKDTQYF. CDR3 in DNA: TGCAGCGTTGTTAGCGGGAAAGATACGCAGTATTTT.

Many counts were recorded for this clonotype. V gene TRBV7-2 combines with J gene TRBJ2-3, with 7 bases aligning to TRBD1. The CDR3 spans 15 residues. Per the germline V gene, CDR1 is SGHTA and CDR2 is FQGNSA. The trim removed 5 bases at V and 4 bases at J, leaving 9 bases unmatched. As DNA, the CDR3 is TGTGCCAGCAGCCCCGAGACAGGGTGGCCAGATACGCAGTATTTT. Translated: CASSPETGWPDTQYF. The variable domain in full, completed from reference TRBV7-2 and TRBJ2-3, reads GAGVSQSPSNKVTEKGKDVELRCDPISGHTALYWYRQSLGQGLEFLIYFQGNSAPDKSGLPSDRFSAERTGGSVSTLTIQRTQQEDSAVYLCASSPETGWPDTQYFGPGTRLTVL.

Many counts were recorded for this clonotype. A much bigger clone sits one base away, suggesting this may be a read error. In DNA form, the CDR3 reads TGTGCCAGCAGTTACGGGGCAGAGTACTCCGAGCAGTACTTC. Residues: CASSYGAEYSEQYF. This chain links TRBV6-5 with TRBJ2-7; the D gene is possibly TRBD1 (5 bases). CDR1 is MNHEY and CDR2 is SVGAGI in the germline V gene. Trimming stripped 2 bases from V and 6 bases from J, with 14 bases between. The CDR3 totals 14 residues.